A single sample is the source of the 18 T cell receptor beta chains below, sequenced in a study of blood T cell repertoires in COVID-19. The method was immunoSEQ multiplex PCR; TCRdb's version includes in-frame clones alone and lacks a portion of them. Found here are tens of thousands of clones, 90% to 95% of them singletons; the top ten hold roughly 3.7%. Sequencing was performed on peripheral blood. These receptors were obtained from a human donor with active COVID-19. The donor label of this sample is uncertain.

This clone was seen once. The rearrangement joins TRBV2 to TRBJ2-5; TRBD1 aligns across 9 bases. The CDR3 covers 15 residues. Unmatched junction bases numbered 11, after V lost 7 bases and J lost 5 bases. Per the germline V gene, CDR1 is SNHLY and CDR2 is FYNNEI. The CDR3: CASKGDRGYGETQYF. CDR3 in DNA: TGTGCCAGCAAGGGCGACAGGGGGTATGGGGAGACCCAGTACTTC.

This sequence joins TRBV6-1 and TRBJ2-7; tentatively, D is TRBD1 (6 bases). This CDR3 contains 14 residues. V gave up 3 bases and J gave up 5 bases, with 14 bases separating them. The germline gives CDR1 MNHNS, CDR2 SASEGT. CDR3 region: CASSETGRGDEQYF. CDR3 DNA sequence: TGTGCCAGCAGTGAGACAGGCCGCGGAGACGAGCAGTACTTC.

This sequence joins TRBV11-3 and TRBJ1-1; D call uncertain. V was clipped by 11 bases and J by 2 bases, with 15 bases between them. The CDR3 sequence is 13 residues long. The germline V gene has CDR1 SGHNT and CDR2 YENEEA. The CDR3 nucleotides read TGTGCCTCCCGGAGAAAAGGAAACACTGAAGCTTTCTTT. This encodes CASRRKGNTEAFF.

CDR3 region: CAISLTDTQYF. CDR3 nucleotide sequence: TGTGCCATCAGTCTCACAGATACGCAGTATTTT. J is TRBJ2-3 and V is TRBV10-3; D ambiguous. Germline values: CDR1 ENHRY, CDR2 SYGVKD. V shed 5 bases and J shed 2 bases, with 2 bases lying between them. The CDR3 runs to 11 residues.

The chain uses TRBV18 and TRBJ1-6; the D gene is possibly TRBD1 (5 bases). V lost 4 bases and J lost 3, with 13 bases in between. The CDR3 loop spans 16 amino acids. CDR1 is KGHSH and CDR2 is LQKENI in the germline V gene. The CDR3 sequence is CASSHDSRGYNSPLHF. CDR3 DNA: TGTGCCAGCTCACACGACAGTCGAGGCTATAATTCACCCCTCCACTTT.

The V call is TRBV9, the J call TRBJ1-1; a weak D match, TRBD1 (6 bases). V was clipped by 0 bases and J by 6 bases, with 12 bases between them. Germline V gene sequence: CDR1 SGDLS, CDR2 YYNGEE. The CDR3 has 14 residues. The CDR3 nucleotides read TGTGCCAGCAGCGTAGAATTGGGGGCCGCTGAAGCTTTCTTT. It specifies CASSVELGAAEAFF.

V usage is TRBV7-6 and J usage is TRBJ2-5, with TRBD1 as a possible D gene (6 bases). Deletions cut 5 bases from V and 5 bases from J, with 24 bases between. The CDR3 covers 17 residues. Looked up from germline, CDR1 is SGHVS and CDR2 is FNYEAQ. CDR3 protein: CASSPTTGTRVGETQYF. The CDR3 nucleotides are TGTGCCAGCAGCCCAACAACCGGGACACGGGTAGGCGAGACCCAGTACTTC. The entire variable domain, with the rest obtained from reference TRBV7-6 and TRBJ2-5, is as follows: GAGVSQSPRYKVTKRGQDVALRCDPISGHVSLYWYRQALGQGPEFLTYFNYEAQQDKSGLPNDRFSAERPEGSISTLTIQRTEQRDSAMYRCASSPTTGTRVGETQYFGPGTRLLVL.

The chain uses TRBV6-5 and TRBJ1-1; D possibly corresponds to TRBD1 (5 bases). The CDR3 runs 15 residues. Germline CDR1 MNHEY, CDR2 SVGAGI. Trimming pared 6 bases from V and 0 bases from J, leaving 14 bases between. This CDR3 reads CASSPTGGMNTEAFF. The CDR3 DNA reads TGTGCCAGCAGCCCCACCGGGGGGATGAACACTGAAGCTTTCTTT.

This rearrangement joins TRBV4-2 to TRBJ2-5; 11 bases line up with TRBD1. This CDR3 is built from 16 residues. The V gene's germline CDR1 is LGHNA and CDR2 YNFKEQ. The V and J ends lost 4 bases and 5 bases, in that order; junction bases with no gene match: 9. The CDR3 spells CASSRGPGQGEETQYF. For the CDR3, the DNA is TGTGCCAGCAGCCGAGGGCCGGGACAGGGGGAGGAGACCCAGTACTTC.

This chain connects TRBV3-1 (or the pseudogene TRBV3-2) to TRBJ2-3; D call uncertain. Germline V gives CDR1 LGHDT, CDR2 YNNKEL (reference sequence). Trimming removed 1 base at V and 0 bases at J, with 5 bases between. This CDR3 spans 14 amino acids. The CDR3 loop reads CASSQGHSTDTQYF. CDR3 nucleotide sequence: TGTGCCAGCAGCCAAGGACATAGCACAGATACGCAGTATTTT.

The V gene is TRBV19, the J gene TRBJ2-2; the D gene is possibly TRBD1 (5 bases). This CDR3 has 15 residues. V was shortened by 6 bases and J by 0 bases, with 11 bases between the two germline ends. Germline V lookup: CDR1 LNHDA, CDR2 SQIVND (reference sequence). CDR3 loop: CASRADTANTGELFF. DNA for the CDR3: TGTGCCAGTAGGGCGGACACTGCGAACACCGGGGAGCTGTTTTTT.

V and J are TRBV5-4 and TRBJ2-3; D is undetermined. The CDR3 extends over 14 amino acids. Germline lookup yields CDR1 SGHNT and CDR2 YYREEE (reference sequence). Deletions cut 2 bases from V and 5 bases from J, with 12 bases between. CDR3 region: CASSFDLTKDTQYF. Here the CDR3 DNA reads TGTGCCAGCAGCTTCGACCTGACAAAAGATACGCAGTATTTT.

A single count supports this clone. The V gene is TRBV6-5, the J gene TRBJ1-1; TRBD1 matches at 9 bases. Germline V gives CDR1 MNHEY, CDR2 SVGAGI. This CDR3 is built from 15 residues. With V trimmed by 7 bases and J by 0 bases, 6 bases remained unmatched. The CDR3 loop is CASKGDREVNTEAFF. In DNA, the CDR3 is TGTGCCAGCAAAGGGGACAGGGAGGTGAACACTGAAGCTTTCTTT.

This sequence joins TRBV4-1 and TRBJ1-2, with 9 bases fitting TRBD1. Trimming removed 3 bases from V and 6 bases from J; junction bases left unmatched: 5. This CDR3 is built from 14 residues. Germline CDR1 reads MGHRA; CDR2 reads YSYEKL. The CDR3 DNA is TGCGCCAGCAGCCATACAGGGGGCGCCGATGGCTACACCTTC. Translating it yields CASSHTGGADGYTF.

The V and J genes are TRBV5-1 and TRBJ2-3; 8 bases line up with TRBD2. Losses at the gene ends were 0 bases for V and 4 bases for J; bases not matched to a gene: 7. CDR1 SGHRS and CDR2 YFSETQ come from the germline V gene. The CDR3 has 16 residues. The CDR3 nucleotides read TGCGCCAGCAGCTTGGAAGGCGGGAGGCTCGCAGATACGCAGTATTTT. Residues: CASSLEGGRLADTQYF.

This clone was seen a few times. The CDR3 DNA reads as TGTGCCAGCTCACCGACGACAGCAGAAGCTTTCTTT. This codes for CASSPTTAEAFF. The chain carries TRBV18 and TRBJ1-1; D perhaps matches TRBD1 (5 bases). The germline CDR1 and CDR2 sequences are KGHSH and LQKENI. The CDR3 contains 12 residues. Trimming took off 3 bases at V and 8 bases at J, with 10 bases between the two ends.

The chain has TRBV3-1 (or the pseudogene TRBV3-2) and TRBJ2-7, with 9 nucleotides matching TRBD2. Germline-derived CDR1 and CDR2 are LGHDT and YNNKEL (reference sequence). With V trimmed by 1 base and J by 3 bases, 10 bases remained unmatched. This CDR3 spans 17 amino acids. The CDR3 region is CASSQVGAGGSNYEQYF. For the CDR3, the DNA is TGTGCCAGCAGCCAAGTGGGGGCGGGAGGGAGTAACTACGAGCAGTACTTC.

A note on this clone: One end of the junction is discordant with germline, which a read error may explain. This chain links TRBV7-7 with TRBJ1-1; D is undetermined. The CDR3 totals 13 residues. CDR1 is SSHAT, CDR2 FNYEAQ, per germline (reference sequence). The CDR3, as DNA: TGTGCTAGCAGCTTAGCGTCGGGGACTGAAGCTTTCTTT. Translation: CASSLASGTEAFF.